The 6 T cell receptor beta chains below come from one sample, sequenced in a study of technical replicates of blood from several donors. Libraries were prepared by immunoSEQ multiplex PCR; TCRdb keeps only in-frame clonotypes and omits some of them. This table has some 71,000 clones, approximately 97% appearing once. The material sequenced was T cells isolated from PBMCs. The receptor source for this set is a human donor in good health.

The rearrangement joins TRBV7-2 to TRBJ1-5; a weak D match, TRBD1 (5 bases). Germline loops: CDR1 SGHTA, CDR2 FQGNSA. Trimming pared 7 bases from V and 0 bases from J, leaving 19 bases between. The CDR3 spans 17 residues. CDR3 amino acids: CASTSQFGAPSNQPQHF. For the CDR3, the DNA is TGTGCCAGCACCTCCCAGTTTGGGGCTCCTAGCAATCAGCCCCAGCATTTT.

J is TRBJ1-1 and V is TRBV2, with TRBD1 matching 9 bases. With 6 bases clipped from V and 5 bases from J, the junction kept 4 bases outside the gene matches. The CDR3 spans 13 residues. The germline CDR1 and CDR2 sequences are SNHLY and FYNNEI. CDR3 sequence: CASRTGGGTEAFF. CDR3 DNA: TGTGCCAGCAGGACAGGGGGTGGAACTGAAGCTTTCTTT. Combining the CDR3 with reference TRBV2 and TRBJ1-1 gives the whole variable domain EPEVTQTPSHQVTQMGQEVILRCVPISNHLYFYWYRQILGQKVEFLVSFYNNEISEKSEIFDDQFSVERPDGSNFTLKIRSTKLEDSAMYFCASRTGGGTEAFFGQGTRLTVV.

The CDR3 DNA reads TGTGCCATCCGCAGGGGGAACACCGGGGAGCTGTTTTTT. As protein: CAIRRGNTGELFF. This chain connects TRBV6-1 to TRBJ2-2, with D perhaps TRBD1 (6 bases). V lost 10 bases and J 1 base, leaving 10 bases between the germline ends. The CDR3 length is 13 residues. Germline values: CDR1 MNHNS, CDR2 SASEGT.

V and J are TRBV5-4 and TRBJ2-2; 7 bases are shared with TRBD2. CDR3 length: 16 amino acids. CDR1 is SGHNT and CDR2 is YYREEE in the germline V gene (reference sequence). Germline trimming cut 0 bases from V and 0 bases from J; bases unmatched to any gene: 2. CDR3 amino acids: CASSLGGGANTGELFF. The CDR3 coding sequence is TGTGCCAGCAGCTTGGGTGGGGGGGCGAACACCGGGGAGCTGTTTTTT.

The V and J genes are TRBV30 and TRBJ1-4; TRBD1 might be the D (6 bases). The CDR3 has 14 amino acids. Trimming shortened V by 7 bases and J by 7 bases, and 19 bases separated the two germline ends. CDR1 is GTSNPN and CDR2 is SVGIG in the germline V gene (reference sequence). The CDR3 region is CAFAPTGLAEKLFF. CDR3 nucleotides: TGTGCCTTCGCCCCAACAGGGTTGGCTGAAAAACTGTTTTTT.

The chain employs TRBV6-5 and TRBJ1-4, with 7 positions matching TRBD1. This CDR3 has 15 amino acids. V shed 0 bases and J 5 bases; nucleotides not matched to a gene: 3. CDR1 is MNHEY, CDR2 SVGAGI, per germline. DNA for the CDR3: TGTGCCAGCAGTTACTCTGACAGGGAGAATGAAAAACTGTTTTTT. Translating it yields CASSYSDRENEKLFF.